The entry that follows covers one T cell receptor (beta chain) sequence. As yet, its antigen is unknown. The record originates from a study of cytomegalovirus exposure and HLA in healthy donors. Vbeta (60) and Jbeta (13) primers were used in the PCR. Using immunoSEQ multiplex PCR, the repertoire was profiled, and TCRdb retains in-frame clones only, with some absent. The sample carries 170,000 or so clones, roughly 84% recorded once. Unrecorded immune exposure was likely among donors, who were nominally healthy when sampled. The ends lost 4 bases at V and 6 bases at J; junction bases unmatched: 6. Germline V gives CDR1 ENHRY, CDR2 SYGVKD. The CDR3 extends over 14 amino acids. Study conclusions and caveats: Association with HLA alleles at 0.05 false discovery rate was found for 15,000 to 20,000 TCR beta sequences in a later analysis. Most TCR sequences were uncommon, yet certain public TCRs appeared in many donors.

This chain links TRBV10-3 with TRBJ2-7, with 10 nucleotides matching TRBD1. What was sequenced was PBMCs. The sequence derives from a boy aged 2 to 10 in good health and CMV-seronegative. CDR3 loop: CAISVLGQGSEQYF. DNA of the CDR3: TGTGCCATCAGTGTTTTGGGACAGGGGTCCGAGCAGTACTTC.